This T cell receptor beta chain originates from a study of identical twins. Study-wide results and limits: Within twin pairs, the out-of-frame alpha sequences they shared showed excess low generation probability.

This clonotype has ten or more counts. Its cognate antigen is unknown. Germline CDR1 is MNHNS and CDR2 is SASEGT. Unmatched junction bases numbered 5, after V lost 5 bases and J lost 7 bases. The CDR3 is 14 amino acids. Template switching supplied a universal primer site; unique molecular identifiers were carried on the cDNA. TCRdb redid the calling of the 5' RACE reads with MiXCR, one entry per CDR3 protein. The sample holds under 250,000 distinct CDR3 sequences, 7.5% seen once. These same records also appear under a second study, on yellow fever vaccine responses in identical twins.

The source of this sequence is a woman aged 18-35 years in good health. Sequencing was performed on CD8+ T cells sorted from blood. The V gene is TRBV6-1, the J gene TRBJ1-6; 7 positions agree with TRBD1. The CDR3 bases are TGTGCCAGCAGTCCCGGGACAGAAAATTCACCCCTCCACTTT. This gives the protein CASSPGTENSPLHF.